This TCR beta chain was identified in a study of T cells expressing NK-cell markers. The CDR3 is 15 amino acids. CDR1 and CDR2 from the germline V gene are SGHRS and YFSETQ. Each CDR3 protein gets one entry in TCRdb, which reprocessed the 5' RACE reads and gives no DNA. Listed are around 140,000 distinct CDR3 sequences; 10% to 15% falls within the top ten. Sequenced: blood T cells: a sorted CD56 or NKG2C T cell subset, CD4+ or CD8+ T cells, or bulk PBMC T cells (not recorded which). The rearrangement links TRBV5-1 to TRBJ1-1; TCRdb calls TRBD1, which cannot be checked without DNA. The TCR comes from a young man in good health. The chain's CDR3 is CASSLERTGGPEAFF.